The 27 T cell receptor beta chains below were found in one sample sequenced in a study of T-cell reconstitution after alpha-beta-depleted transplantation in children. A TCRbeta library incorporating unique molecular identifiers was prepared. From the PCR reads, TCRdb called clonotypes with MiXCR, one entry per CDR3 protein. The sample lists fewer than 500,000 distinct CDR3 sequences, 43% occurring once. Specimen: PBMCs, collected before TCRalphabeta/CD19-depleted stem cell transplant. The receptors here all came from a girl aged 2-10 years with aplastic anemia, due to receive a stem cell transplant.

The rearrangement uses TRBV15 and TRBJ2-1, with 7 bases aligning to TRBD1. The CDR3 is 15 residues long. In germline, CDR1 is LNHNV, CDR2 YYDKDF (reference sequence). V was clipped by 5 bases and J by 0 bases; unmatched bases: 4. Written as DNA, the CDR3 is TGTGCCACCAGCCTTAGACAGGGCTCCTACAATGAGCAGTTCTTC. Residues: CATSLRQGSYNEQFF.

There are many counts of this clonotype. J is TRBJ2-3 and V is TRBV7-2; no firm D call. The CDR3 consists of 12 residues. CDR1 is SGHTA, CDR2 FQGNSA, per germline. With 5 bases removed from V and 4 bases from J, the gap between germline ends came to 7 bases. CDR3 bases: TGTGCCAGCAGCCTAAGTTCAGATACGCAGTATTTT. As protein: CASSLSSDTQYF.

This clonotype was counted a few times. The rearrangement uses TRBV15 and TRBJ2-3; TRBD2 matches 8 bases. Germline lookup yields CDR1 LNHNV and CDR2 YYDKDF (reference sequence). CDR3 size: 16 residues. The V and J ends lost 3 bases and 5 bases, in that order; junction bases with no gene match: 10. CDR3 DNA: TGTGCCACCAGCAGTCTTGGCGGGGGGACCCAAGATACGCAGTATTTT. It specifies CATSSLGGGTQDTQYF.

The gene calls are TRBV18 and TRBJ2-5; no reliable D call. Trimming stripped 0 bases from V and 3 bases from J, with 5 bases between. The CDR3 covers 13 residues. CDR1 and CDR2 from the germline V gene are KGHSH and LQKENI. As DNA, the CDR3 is TGTGCCAGCTCACCACCGATGAAAGAGACCCAGTACTTC. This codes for CASSPPMKETQYF.

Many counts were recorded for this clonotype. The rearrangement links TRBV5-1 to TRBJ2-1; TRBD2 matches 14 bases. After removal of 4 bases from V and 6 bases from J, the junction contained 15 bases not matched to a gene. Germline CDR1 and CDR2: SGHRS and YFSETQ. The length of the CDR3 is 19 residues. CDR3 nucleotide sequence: TGCGCCAGCAGCCACAGGGTAGGACTAGCGGGAGGATCGTCCAATGAGCAGTTCTTC. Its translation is CASSHRVGLAGGSSNEQFF.

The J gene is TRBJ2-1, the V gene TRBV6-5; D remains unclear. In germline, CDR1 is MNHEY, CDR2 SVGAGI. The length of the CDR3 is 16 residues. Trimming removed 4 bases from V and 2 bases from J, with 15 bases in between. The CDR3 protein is CASSSIPDGAYNEQFF. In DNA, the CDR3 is TGTGCCAGCAGTTCCATACCCGACGGAGCCTACAATGAGCAGTTCTTC.

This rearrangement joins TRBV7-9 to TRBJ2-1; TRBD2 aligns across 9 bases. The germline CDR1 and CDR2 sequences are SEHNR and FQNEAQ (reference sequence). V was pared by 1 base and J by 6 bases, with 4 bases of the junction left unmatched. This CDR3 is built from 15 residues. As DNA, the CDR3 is TGTGCCAGCAGCTTAGTGGGCGGGAGGGCCAATGAGCAGTTCTTC. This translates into CASSLVGGRANEQFF.

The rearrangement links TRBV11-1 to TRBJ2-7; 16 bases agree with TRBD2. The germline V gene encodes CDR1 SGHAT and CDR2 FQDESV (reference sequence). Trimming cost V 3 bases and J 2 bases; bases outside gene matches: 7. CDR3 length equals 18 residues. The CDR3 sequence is CASSFVGTSGGGPYEQYF. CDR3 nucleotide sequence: TGTGCCAGCAGCTTCGTCGGGACTAGCGGGGGGGGCCCCTACGAGCAGTACTTC.

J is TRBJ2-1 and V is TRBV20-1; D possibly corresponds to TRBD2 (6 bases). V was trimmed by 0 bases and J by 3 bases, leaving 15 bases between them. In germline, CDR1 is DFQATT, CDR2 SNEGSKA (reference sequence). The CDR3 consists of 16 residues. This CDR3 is CSARDHGTPLYNEQFF. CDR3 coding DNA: TGCAGTGCTAGAGATCACGGGACTCCCCTCTACAATGAGCAGTTCTTC.

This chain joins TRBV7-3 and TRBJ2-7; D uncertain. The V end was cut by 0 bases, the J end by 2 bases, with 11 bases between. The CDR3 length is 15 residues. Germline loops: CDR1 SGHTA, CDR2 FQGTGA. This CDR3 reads CASSLTGGVPYEQYF. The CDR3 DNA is TGTGCCAGCAGCTTAACGGGTGGGGTTCCCTACGAGCAGTACTTC.

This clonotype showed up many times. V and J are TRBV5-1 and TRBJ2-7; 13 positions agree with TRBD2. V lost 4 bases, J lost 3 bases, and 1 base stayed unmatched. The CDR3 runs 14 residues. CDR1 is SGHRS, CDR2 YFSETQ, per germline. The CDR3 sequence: CASSGTSGIYEQYF. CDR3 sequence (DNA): TGCGCCAGCAGCGGGACTAGCGGGATCTACGAGCAGTACTTC. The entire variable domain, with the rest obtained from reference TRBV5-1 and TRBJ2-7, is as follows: KAGVTQTPRYLIKTRGQQVTLSCSPISGHRSVSWYQQTPGQGLQFLFEYFSETQRNKGNFPGRFSGRQFSNSRSEMNVSTLELGDSALYLCASSGTSGIYEQYFGPGTRLTVT.

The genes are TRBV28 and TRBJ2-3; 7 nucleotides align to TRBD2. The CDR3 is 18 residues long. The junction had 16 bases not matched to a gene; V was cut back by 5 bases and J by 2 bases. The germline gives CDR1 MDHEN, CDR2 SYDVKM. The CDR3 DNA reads TGTGCCAGCAGTCAAACCCCAGGACTAGTGGGTAACACAGATACGCAGTATTTT. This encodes CASSQTPGLVGNTDTQYF.

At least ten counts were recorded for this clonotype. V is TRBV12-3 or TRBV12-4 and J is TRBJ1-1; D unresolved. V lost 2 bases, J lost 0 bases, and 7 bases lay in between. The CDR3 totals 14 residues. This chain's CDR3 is CASSLRELNTEAFF. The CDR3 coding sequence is TGTGCCAGCAGTTTAAGGGAATTGAACACTGAAGCTTTCTTT.

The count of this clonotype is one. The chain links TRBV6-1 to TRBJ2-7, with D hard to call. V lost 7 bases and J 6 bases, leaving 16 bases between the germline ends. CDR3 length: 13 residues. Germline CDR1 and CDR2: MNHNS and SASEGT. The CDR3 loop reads CASIGLVTLEQYF. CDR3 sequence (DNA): TGTGCCAGCATCGGTTTGGTCACGCTCGAGCAGTACTTC.

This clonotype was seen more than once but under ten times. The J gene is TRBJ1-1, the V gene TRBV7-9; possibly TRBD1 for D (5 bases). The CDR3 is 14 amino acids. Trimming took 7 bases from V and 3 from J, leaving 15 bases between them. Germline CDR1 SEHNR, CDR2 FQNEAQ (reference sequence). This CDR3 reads CASTLRGEDTEAFF. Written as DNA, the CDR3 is TGTGCCAGCACCCTTAGAGGGGAGGACACTGAAGCTTTCTTT.

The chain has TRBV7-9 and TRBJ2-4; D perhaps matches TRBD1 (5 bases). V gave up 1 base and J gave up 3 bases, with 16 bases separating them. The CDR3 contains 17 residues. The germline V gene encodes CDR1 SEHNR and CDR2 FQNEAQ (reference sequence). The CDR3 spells CASSLGIRGDDKNIQYF. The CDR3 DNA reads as TGTGCCAGCAGCTTAGGAATAAGGGGTGATGACAAAAACATTCAGTACTTC.

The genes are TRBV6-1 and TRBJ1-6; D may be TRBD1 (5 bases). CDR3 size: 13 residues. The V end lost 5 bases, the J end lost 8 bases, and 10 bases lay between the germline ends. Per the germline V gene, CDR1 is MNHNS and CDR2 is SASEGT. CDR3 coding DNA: TGTGCCAGCAGTCGGGGGGAGGATTCACCCCTCCACTTT. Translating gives CASSRGEDSPLHF.

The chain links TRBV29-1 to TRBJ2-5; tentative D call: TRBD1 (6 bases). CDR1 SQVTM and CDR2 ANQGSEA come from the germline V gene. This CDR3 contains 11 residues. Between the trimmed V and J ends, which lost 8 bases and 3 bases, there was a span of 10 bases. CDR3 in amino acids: CSPRTEETQYF. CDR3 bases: TGCAGCCCGCGGACAGAAGAGACCCAGTACTTC.

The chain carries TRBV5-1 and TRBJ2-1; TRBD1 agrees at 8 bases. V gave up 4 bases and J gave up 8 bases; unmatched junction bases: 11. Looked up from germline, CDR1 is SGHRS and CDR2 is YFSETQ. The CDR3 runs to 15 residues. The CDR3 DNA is TGCGCCAGCAGCCAGAATGGACAGGGTGAGGATGAGCAGTTCTTC. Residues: CASSQNGQGEDEQFF.

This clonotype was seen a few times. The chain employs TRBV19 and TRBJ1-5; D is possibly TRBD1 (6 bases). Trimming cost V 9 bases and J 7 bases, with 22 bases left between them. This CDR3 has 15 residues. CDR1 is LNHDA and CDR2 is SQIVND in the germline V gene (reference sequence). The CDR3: CASTYRDTARQPQHF. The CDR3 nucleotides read TGTGCCAGCACCTACCGGGACACCGCGAGACAGCCCCAGCATTTT.

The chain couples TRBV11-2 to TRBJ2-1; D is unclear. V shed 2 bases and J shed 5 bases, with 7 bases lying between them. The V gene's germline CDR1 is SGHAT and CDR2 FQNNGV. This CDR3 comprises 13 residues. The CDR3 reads CASSLWQHNEQFF. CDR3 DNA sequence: TGTGCCAGCAGCTTATGGCAGCACAATGAGCAGTTCTTC.

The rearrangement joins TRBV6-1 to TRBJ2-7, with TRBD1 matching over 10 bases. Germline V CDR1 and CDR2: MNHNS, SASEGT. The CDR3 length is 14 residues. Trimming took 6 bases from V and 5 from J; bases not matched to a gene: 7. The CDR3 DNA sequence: TGTGCCAGCAGCCGGGACAGGGGTATAAACGAGCAGTACTTC. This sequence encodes CASSRDRGINEQYF.

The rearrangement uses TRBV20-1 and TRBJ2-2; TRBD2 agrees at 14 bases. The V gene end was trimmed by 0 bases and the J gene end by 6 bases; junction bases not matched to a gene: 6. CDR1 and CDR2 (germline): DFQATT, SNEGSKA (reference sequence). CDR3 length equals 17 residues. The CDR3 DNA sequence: TGCAGTGCTAGAGATACAGGGACTAGCGGGAGTCCCGGGGAGCTGTTTTTT. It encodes CSARDTGTSGSPGELFF.

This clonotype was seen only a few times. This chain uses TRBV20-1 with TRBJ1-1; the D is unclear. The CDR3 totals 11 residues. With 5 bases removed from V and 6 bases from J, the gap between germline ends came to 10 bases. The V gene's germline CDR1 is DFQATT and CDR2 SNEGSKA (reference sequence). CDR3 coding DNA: TGCAGTGCTCCCCGGGCGGCTGAAGCTTTCTTT. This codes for CSAPRAAEAFF.

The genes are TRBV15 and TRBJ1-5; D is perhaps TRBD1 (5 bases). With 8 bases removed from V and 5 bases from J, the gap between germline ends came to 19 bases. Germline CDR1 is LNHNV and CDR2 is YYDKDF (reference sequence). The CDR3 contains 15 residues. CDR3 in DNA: TGTGCCACCTCCCTAGGAGGGGCGAGCGATCAGCCCCAGCATTTT. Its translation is CATSLGGASDQPQHF.

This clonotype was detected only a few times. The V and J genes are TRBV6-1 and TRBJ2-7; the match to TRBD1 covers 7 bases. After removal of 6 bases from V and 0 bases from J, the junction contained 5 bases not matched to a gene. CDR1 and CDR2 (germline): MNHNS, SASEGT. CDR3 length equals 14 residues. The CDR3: CASRGTVSSYEQYF. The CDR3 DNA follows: TGTGCCAGCAGAGGGACAGTGAGCTCCTACGAGCAGTACTTC.

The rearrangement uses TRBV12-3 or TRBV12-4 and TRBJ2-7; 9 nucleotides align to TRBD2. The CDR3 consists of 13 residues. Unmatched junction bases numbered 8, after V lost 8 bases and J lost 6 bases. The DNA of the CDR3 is TGTGCCAGCTCCTTAGCGGGAGTGGGCGAGCAGTACTTC. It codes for CASSLAGVGEQYF.